This record looks at one T cell receptor beta chain sequence and its context. What it binds is not known. These data are taken from a study of blood T cells in healthy people across ages. A second roughly 7 to 11 cycle PCR used barcoded and J-beta primers. One entry per CDR3 protein results from TCRdb running MiXCR on the 5' RACE reads. The sample includes fewer than 2,000,000 distinct CDR3 sequences, roughly two fifths of them seen just once. The CDR3 covers 13 residues. V was shortened by 3 bases and J by 7 bases, with 9 bases between the two germline ends. Whenever a sample was processed, at least 6.5 million PBMCs were isolated. Study-wide results and caveats: As age increased, TCR beta diversity per million T cells fell in a roughly linear fashion. Diversity was estimated from one million T cells, and these estimates were considered underestimates.

Input material: blood. This chain links TRBV12-3 or TRBV12-4 with TRBJ2-2; the D is unclear. This clonotype originated in a human donor in good health. CDR3 region: CASSFTGDGELFF. The CDR3 region has the DNA TGTGCCAGCAGTTTTACTGGTGACGGGGAGCTGTTTTTT.